This T cell receptor beta chain appears in the sequencing data of a study of cytomegalovirus exposure and HLA in healthy donors (TCRdb year 2017). The study in broad terms: An earlier analysis of approximately 640 of the donors reported more than 250 Gb of sequence data and roughly 110 million unique TCR beta sequences from 150 million to 200 million T cells. Among a few hundred genotyped donors of the cohort, an average of about 240,000 unique TCR beta nucleotide sequences were sequenced per donor, around 20% of them non-productive. Of the 300 to 450 genotyped donors, over 70% fell in the genetic ancestry cluster associated with self-reported Caucasian donors. About 310 gigabases of sequencing data and 70 million to 85 million unique TCR sequences were included in an early release covering 500 to 750 HLA-typed donors. The study aimed to test whether signatures of past pathogen exposure could be identified by cataloging public T cell receptors. The number of typed donors differed by locus: roughly 620-630 for A, B, C, DRB1 and DQB1; roughly 510 for DQA1; around 610 for DPA1; and some 470 for DPB1. In the later analysis, no new phenotypic data were used to find candidate immune exposures; instead, reliance was placed on TCR beta sequences and their occurrence across donors. Donor age, sex, ethnicity and CMV serostatus were compiled alongside the repertoire data. The study used immunosequencing to profile the T cell repertoires of around 600 subjects and linked those repertoires to cytomegalovirus serostatus. A later genetic analysis took genome-wide SNP genotypes for about 55% of the 666 donors and used that subset as a discovery cohort. Because of strong linkage in the cohort, a few DR-DQ haplotypes were treated as single units for association and clustering. In an earlier analysis of a few hundred of the donors, high-throughput TCR beta sequencing was used to judge whether each TCR beta V gene segment behaved as functional or pseudogenic. Every discovery cohort repertoire had been produced on one sequencing platform. HLA typing covered class I and class II loci at four-digit resolution. A separate validation cohort of more than 100 different subjects was used in addition to the approximately 610-subject first cohort. In a later analysis, previously published TCR beta repertoires from 550 to 750 donors were re-analyzed and high-resolution HLA genotyping was added so that TCR occurrence patterns could be studied. High-throughput TCR immunosequencing, statistical association of individual TCRs with disease status, and machine learning were combined to predict cytomegalovirus infection status. Here is what the overall study found, with its caveats: Assigning TCR associations to individual alleles was difficult when HLA alleles, especially DR and DQ, strongly co-occurred. A further reported finding was that TCR beta sequences accurately predicted the HLA-A and HLA-B alleles for most subjects in the first cohort. In a later genetic analysis, fewer N-insertions in productive TCRs were reported among donors in an Asian-associated ancestry cluster than the approximately 710-donor mean. This cohort had only TCR beta chains sequenced, and the lack of alpha or paired-chain data limited which features could be detected. A later genetic analysis associated a missense DCLRE1C variant with V-gene and J-gene trimming of TCR beta chains, and an independent cohort replicated the association. Immune exposure information for the cohort was limited to CMV serostatus. The earlier analysis of fewer than 750 of the donors excluded 15 to 20 rarely observed V segments, including chromosome 9 orphons, because counts were too low. Across donors, most TCR sequences were observed very rarely, whereas some public TCRs were present in many individuals. Some IMGT-functional V segments, including TRBV6-2 and TRBV6-3, could not be told apart with the 87-base-pair reads, so those segments were excluded. Compared with equally common non-associated chains, HLA-associated TCR beta chains in a later analysis were more clonally expanded and had lower generation probabilities. A later analysis found that most CMV-associated TCR beta chains appeared HLA-restricted, with HLA associations seemingly driven largely by CMV exposure. The presence/absence analyses assumed that sequencing depth was roughly uniform across donors, and that assumption may not be true. In an earlier analysis of approximately 600 of the donors, most TCR beta V segments were observed in productive rearrangements about 87% or about 30% of the time, broadly matching IMGT annotations. Because some donors lacked HLA typing at each locus, the association tests relied only on the typed subset. Specific HLA alleles were associated with roughly 16,000 TCR beta sequences at a false discovery rate of 0.05 in a later analysis. The classifier was reported to diagnose cytomegalovirus status with high specificity and sensitivity in both the original and validation cohorts. A later analysis found that TCR association rates varied across HLA loci, with DRB1 alleles showing the most associated TCRs and HLA-C alleles the fewest. In a later analysis, several top co-occurrence clusters were reported to appear linked to parvovirus B19, influenza, CMV and Epstein-Barr virus. A group of highly shared sequence variants was considered likely to be a technical artifact of the sequencing pipeline. The authors suggested that the approach could potentially be extended to other disease states and immunological phenotypes. The study listed 150 to 200 TCR beta chains as associated with cytomegalovirus. Correlated functional status among segregating V segments might reflect linkage disequilibrium, but an unknown experimental factor could not be ruled out. A few of the identified cytomegalovirus-associated TCR beta chains were confirmed in vitro to be specific for cytomegalovirus antigens.

The library relied on the immunoSEQ multiplex PCR assay. For the multiplex PCR, a mixture combining 60 forward primers for TCR Vbeta segments and 13 reverse primers for TCR Jbeta segments was used. A multiplex PCR assay on genomic DNA amplified the CDR3 region of rearranged TCR beta genes. The Illumina HiSeq System was used to sequence the amplified TCR beta libraries as 87-base-pair reads. The authors processed their data as follows. A later analysis tallied approximately 87 million unique TCR beta chains across the 600 to 700 repertoires, and around 10 million of those chains were shared by two or more donors. Raw reads were error-corrected and collapsed into unique sequences with a nearest-neighbor algorithm that merged closely related sequences to remove PCR and sequencing errors. V, D and J gene segments were assigned by aligning CDR3 sequences to IMGT reference sequences. For a sequence to be retained, a match of at least six nucleotides to both a V gene segment and a J gene segment was required. Rearrangements were classified as productive when the CDR3 lacked stop codons and remained in frame with V and J, and all other rearrangements were classified as non-productive. Following IMGT convention, CDR3 was defined as the stretch from the second conserved V-encoded cysteine to the conserved J-encoded phenylalanine. The earlier analysis of about 500 of the donors excluded sequences that lacked an unambiguous match to a single V gene segment. An earlier analysis of fewer than 750 of the donors classified V segments as functional when productive rearrangements were above 56.7% and as segregating when the standard deviation between donors was above 5%. A statistical classification framework was built to diagnose cytomegalovirus status from the catalog of TCR beta chain sequences. A later analysis assigned V and J genes by comparing TCR nucleotide sequences with IMGT/GENE-DB human TR gene sequences. Using the TCRdist pipeline, a later analysis assigned CDR3 sequences along with most-parsimonious VDJ recombination scenarios. In a later analysis, every TCR beta chain was defined by the combination of its CDR3 amino acid sequence and its V-gene family, and reads without a unique V-gene family were dropped. In a later analysis, 500 to 650 highly shared, low-generation-probability nucleotide sequences were removed to address suspected cross-contamination and a sequencing artifact. A later analysis calculated a clonal expansion index for each public chain from normalized within-repertoire ranks of inferred template counts. Generation probabilities in a later analysis came from a VDJ recombination model fitted to out-of-frame rearrangements, and those results were checked against IGoR. Hypergeometric tests were used in a later analysis to score TCR-TCR, TCR-HLA and TCR-CMV co-occurrence, with a repertoire-size bias correction applied to the TCR pairs. A later analysis estimated false discovery rates by permuting HLA or CMV assignments 20 times. A later analysis grouped co-occurring TCRs with DBSCAN, adding TCRdist sequence similarity when clustering within HLA-allele-positive subsets. Co-occurrence clustering excluded repertoires with fewer than 30,000 or more than 120,000 public chains, plus five with anomalous nucleotide sharing. Imported from immuneACCESS, the table was reduced by TCRdb to in-frame sequences with V and J called. These copies leave out some clones; in studies compared against another copy, an unresolved V gene accounts for under half, and the cause of the remainder is not known. The V and J calls and clone size are taken from that table; D and trimming were inferred from the DNA. The sample has some 130,000 clones on record, approximately 80% of them singletons. The biggest ten clones account for 8.8% of the sample.

About this clone itself: This clone's antigen is unknown. Within one base of it there is no much larger clone, and no base qualities were kept.

Trimming costs V 0 bases and J 7 bases, and their ends lie 9 bases apart. The germline V gene encodes CDR1 ENHRY and CDR2 SYGVKD. Inclusive of the bounding cysteine and phenylalanine, the CDR3 is 13 residues long. The read is trimmed to its CDR3 DNA, 39 bases read in frame from base 1. In total, over 600 healthy bone marrow donors made up the cohort. All cohort members were sampled while nominally healthy, although unrecorded immune exposures were likely present. The donor was CMV seropositive and was included in the group of 270 or so seropositive cohort members. A peripheral blood sample was provided by each donor, and peripheral blood mononuclear cells were used for TCR beta sequencing. The Qiagen DNeasy Blood Extraction Kit was used to extract genomic DNA from the blood cell samples.

The specimen sequenced was PBMCs. The chain was built from TRBV10-3 and TRBJ1-1; possibly the D gene is TRBD1, per 6 matching bases. This receptor was obtained from a woman aged 45-59 years in good health and CMV-seropositive. The DNA sequence is given as TGTGCCATCAGTGAGTCGGACAGCAGTGAAGCTTTCTTT. This encodes CAISESDSSEAFF.